One sample yielded the 18 T cell receptor beta chains listed below, sequenced in a study of cytomegalovirus exposure and HLA in healthy donors (dated 2017 in TCRdb). Library generation was performed with the immunoSEQ multiplex PCR assay. For the multiplex PCR, a mixture combining 60 forward primers for TCR Vbeta segments and 13 reverse primers for TCR Jbeta segments was used. Entries here come from immuneACCESS through TCRdb and include only in-frame sequences with V and J called. Some clones fail to appear in such tables; in the studies checked, an unresolved V gene covers under half of the shortfall, and the cause of the remainder is unknown. This sample's table has entries for approximately 120,000 clones. The top ten clonotypes cover 1% of the sample. Sequencing was done on a sample of PBMCs. These receptor sequences come from a young man in good health and CMV-seronegative.

The chain uses TRBV19 and TRBJ2-7; 11 bases align to TRBD1. The V segment lost 6 bases and the J segment 3 bases; nucleotides outside the gene matches: 4. Germline V gives CDR1 LNHDA, CDR2 SQIVND (reference sequence). The CDR3 has 14 amino acids. CDR3 loop: CASRPGTGGYEQYF. Here the CDR3 DNA reads TGTGCCAGTAGGCCCGGGACAGGGGGCTACGAGCAGTACTTC.

The chain uses TRBV7-6 and TRBJ1-2, with unresolved D. The CDR3 spans 16 residues. V was pared by 1 base and J by 0 bases, with 12 bases between. Germline V gives CDR1 SGHVS, CDR2 FNYEAQ. Written as DNA, the CDR3 is TGTGCCAGCAGCTTAGAGAGCGGACGGACTAACTATGGCTACACCTTC. Translation gives CASSLESGRTNYGYTF.

The genes are TRBV5-1 and TRBJ2-2; 7 bases are shared with TRBD2. Germline CDR1 reads SGHRS; CDR2 reads YFSETQ. This CDR3 has 14 amino acids. Trimming at V came to 5 bases and at J to 4 bases, leaving 5 bases not matched to a gene. CDR3 loop: CASRPPGGTGELFF. CDR3 sequence (DNA): TGCGCCAGCAGGCCCCCGGGGGGCACCGGGGAGCTGTTTTTT.

The chain is built from TRBV27 and TRBJ1-1, with D possibly TRBD1 on 5 matching bases. The CDR3 sequence is 15 residues long. In germline, CDR1 is MNHEY, CDR2 SMNVEV (reference sequence). Trimming stripped 2 bases from V and 0 bases from J, with 10 bases between. This CDR3 reads CASSLGARVNTEAFF. DNA for the CDR3: TGTGCCAGCAGTTTAGGGGCCAGGGTGAACACTGAAGCTTTCTTT.

This chain joins TRBV5-6 and TRBJ1-2, with D perhaps TRBD1 (6 bases). V was cut by 0 bases and J by 4 bases, with 10 bases left in between. This CDR3 contains 14 residues. CDR1 SGHDT and CDR2 YYEEEE come from the germline V gene. The CDR3 spells CASSLEGQLYGYTF. CDR3 sequence (DNA): TGTGCCAGCAGCTTGGAGGGACAACTCTATGGCTACACCTTC.

V usage is TRBV29-1 and J usage is TRBJ2-3; a possible D gene is TRBD1 (6 bases). Germline V CDR1 and CDR2: SQVTM, ANQGSEA. V dropped 8 bases and J dropped 1 base, with 10 bases sitting between them. The CDR3 spans 12 residues. Here the CDR3 reads CSTGQRTDTQYF. The CDR3 region has the DNA TGCAGCACTGGACAGCGCACAGATACGCAGTATTTT.

The chain joins TRBV19 to TRBJ1-6, with D possibly being TRBD1 (5 bases). The CDR3 contains 14 residues. The V end lost 1 base, the J end lost 9 bases, and 10 bases lay between the germline ends. Germline V gene data show CDR1 as LNHDA and CDR2 as SQIVND (reference sequence). CDR3 sequence: CASSIGGTRSPLHF. CDR3 bases: TGTGCCAGTAGTATAGGAGGGACTCGTTCACCCCTCCACTTT.

The chain links TRBV10-3 to TRBJ2-7; tentative D call: TRBD1 (6 bases). With 8 bases removed from V and 4 bases from J, the gap between germline ends came to 12 bases. CDR3 length equals 12 residues. CDR1 and CDR2 from the germline V gene are ENHRY and SYGVKD. The CDR3: CAISAGAYEQYF. CDR3 DNA sequence: TGTGCCATCTCAGCAGGGGCTTACGAGCAGTACTTC.

The chain carries TRBV2 and TRBJ2-7; D perhaps matches TRBD2 (5 bases). With 8 bases removed from V and 3 bases from J, the gap between germline ends came to 14 bases. Germline V gene data show CDR1 as SNHLY and CDR2 as FYNNEI. This CDR3 has 13 residues. CDR3 residues: CASRPPGIYEQYF. The CDR3 nucleotides are TGTGCCAGCCGTCCTCCGGGGATCTACGAGCAGTACTTC.

The V call is TRBV30, the J call TRBJ2-5; TRBD2 aligns across 10 bases. The CDR3 is 15 residues long. Losses at the gene ends were 0 bases for V and 12 bases for J; bases not matched to a gene: 13. Germline CDR1 is GTSNPN and CDR2 is SVGIG (reference sequence). The CDR3 nucleotides read TGTGCCTGGAGTGTACGGGAAGCTAGCGGGAGATTAAAGTACTTC. It encodes CAWSVREASGRLKYF.

J is TRBJ1-5 and V is TRBV5-1; D perhaps matches TRBD1 (6 bases). The CDR3 contains 15 residues. Germline CDR1 SGHRS, CDR2 YFSETQ. V lost 4 bases to trimming and J lost 0 bases, with 11 bases between them. The CDR3 reads CASSLDSYSNQPQHF. CDR3 nucleotide sequence: TGCGCCAGCAGCCTGGACAGCTATAGCAATCAGCCCCAGCATTTT.

This chain uses TRBV30 with TRBJ1-5, with D hard to call. The CDR3 is made up of 12 amino acids. Germline CDR1 reads GTSNPN; CDR2 reads SVGIG (reference sequence). V lost 0 bases and J 6 bases, leaving 6 bases between the germline ends. The CDR3 is CAWSVLGQPQHF. As DNA, the CDR3 is TGTGCCTGGAGTGTACTAGGTCAGCCCCAGCATTTT.

V usage is TRBV5-1 and J usage is TRBJ2-7; the D gene is possibly TRBD2 (6 bases). This CDR3 spans 18 amino acids. The germline CDR1 and CDR2 sequences are SGHRS and YFSETQ. V gave up 0 bases and J gave up 4 bases, with 23 bases separating them. CDR3 sequence: CASSLVVAAGGEIYEQYF. The CDR3 DNA is TGCGCCAGCAGCTTGGTAGTAGCGGCAGGTGGGGAAATTTACGAGCAGTACTTC.

V is TRBV6-4 and J is TRBJ2-2; TRBD2 matches at 8 bases. Losses at the gene ends were 0 bases for V and 2 bases for J; bases not matched to a gene: 5. The CDR3 has 17 residues. The V gene's germline CDR1 is MRHNA and CDR2 SNTAGT. CDR3 loop: CASSDSISGDNTGELFF. CDR3 sequence (DNA): TGTGCCAGCAGTGACTCGATTAGCGGGGATAACACCGGGGAGCTGTTTTTT.

The J gene is TRBJ1-2, the V gene TRBV4-1, with 7 bases aligning to TRBD1. Germline V gene data show CDR1 as MGHRA and CDR2 as YSYEKL. The V and J ends lost 3 bases and 1 base, in that order; junction bases with no gene match: 5. The CDR3 contains 15 residues. The CDR3 bases are TGCGCCAGCAGCCAGGGGGGACAGCTTAACTATGGCTACACCTTC. Encoded protein: CASSQGGQLNYGYTF.

The chain couples TRBV7-8 to TRBJ1-1; D perhaps matches TRBD1 (5 bases). The CDR3 length is 13 residues. The V gene's germline CDR1 is SGHVS and CDR2 FQNEAQ. Between the trimmed V and J ends, which lost 3 bases and 3 bases, there was a span of 8 bases. This chain's CDR3 is CASSLIRDTEAFF. CDR3 nucleotides: TGTGCCAGCAGCTTGATCAGGGACACTGAAGCTTTCTTT.

The rearrangement uses TRBV27 and TRBJ1-2; 8 nucleotides agree with TRBD1. Per the germline V gene, CDR1 is MNHEY and CDR2 is SMNVEV (reference sequence). With 2 bases clipped from V and 8 bases from J, the junction kept 13 bases outside the gene matches. CDR3 length: 16 residues. The CDR3 coding sequence is TGTGCCAGCAGTTTACTCCCTACGGACAGGGAATTAGGCTACACCTTC. Its protein is CASSLLPTDRELGYTF.

The chain carries TRBV6-5 and TRBJ2-1; perhaps TRBD1 as D (7 bases). V dropped 0 bases and J dropped 8 bases, with 14 bases sitting between them. The CDR3 runs to 15 residues. Germline lookup yields CDR1 MNHEY and CDR2 SVGAGI. The CDR3 bases are TGTGCCAGCAGTTACTCGACAGGGAGGTACGATGAGCAGTTCTTC. As protein: CASSYSTGRYDEQFF.